The 30 T cell receptor beta chains below all came from one sample that was sequenced in a study of T cells in Graves' hyperthyroidism and ophthalmopathy. Researchers amplified the TCR beta CDR3 regions from RNA transcripts. The TCR CDR3 was amplified in a first-round RT-PCR using the HTBI primer set. TCRdb re-called the multiplex PCR reads with MiXCR, one entry per CDR3 protein. Of around 340,000 distinct CDR3 sequences detected, roughly 18% appear once; the ten largest clones hold approximately 54%. Specimen: blood. These receptors all come from a woman between 50 and 59 years old with Graves' hyperthyroidism.

The genes are TRBV6-1 and TRBJ2-2; D may correspond to TRBD1 or TRBD2 (5 bases each). The CDR3 runs to 14 residues. With 7 bases removed from V and 2 bases from J, the gap between germline ends came to 11 bases. Germline V gene lookup returns CDR1 MNHNS and CDR2 SASEGT. The CDR3 DNA reads as TGTGCCAGCATTGGGGGACCCAACACCGGGGAGCTGTTTTTT. Encoded protein: CASIGGPNTGELFF.

This clonotype was seen a handful of times. The rearrangement links TRBV20-1 to TRBJ2-7; D remains unclear. Germline loops: CDR1 DFQATT, CDR2 SNEGSKA (reference sequence). The germline V and J ends were trimmed by 6 bases and 4 bases, with 10 bases remaining between them. CDR3 length equals 11 residues. The CDR3 reads CSATKRYEQYF. DNA for the CDR3: TGCAGTGCCACTAAAAGGTACGAGCAGTACTTC.

This clonotype was seen once. A read error may be the cause here, since a much bigger clone is one base away. V and J are TRBV5-5 and TRBJ1-2; TRBD1 is a possible D gene (5 bases). The CDR3 is 15 residues long. Per the germline V gene, CDR1 is SGHKS and CDR2 is YYEKEE (reference sequence). This chain's CDR3 is CASSSPGGSFYGCTF. CDR3 nucleotide sequence: TGTGCCAGCAGCTCCCCTGGGGGTTCTTTCTATGGCTGCACCTTC.

This clonotype showed up many times. The gene calls are TRBV3-1 and TRBJ2-1; 9 nucleotides align to TRBD1. J was trimmed by 14 bases and V by 0 bases; bases with no gene match: 8. There are 14 residues in the CDR3. In germline, CDR1 is LGHDT, CDR2 YNNKEL (reference sequence). The CDR3 DNA reads TGTGCCAGCAGCCAAGATTTCGTAGGGACAGGGAAGTTCTTC. Protein product: CASSQDFVGTGKFF.

The table lists this clonotype with many counts. This chain's CDR3 is CASQGGGTYNEQFF. The CDR3 DNA sequence: TGTGCCTCTCAGGGGGGCGGCACCTACAATGAGCAGTTCTTC. The J gene is TRBJ2-1, the V gene TRBV10-3; possibly TRBD1 for D (7 bases). The CDR3 consists of 14 residues. Per the germline V gene, CDR1 is ENHRY and CDR2 is SYGVKD. Trimming removed 11 bases from V and 2 bases from J, with 16 bases in between.

The chain is built from TRBV29-1 and TRBJ2-1, with D perhaps given as TRBD1 or TRBD2 (7 bases each). Germline assignment: CDR1 SQVTM and CDR2 ANQGSEA. Trimming pared 4 bases from V and 0 bases from J, leaving 16 bases between. The CDR3 runs 16 residues. CDR3 nucleotides: TGCAGCGTTGCAGGGGGGGCGGCCAGCTCCTACAATGAGCAGTTCTTC. Translation: CSVAGGAASSYNEQFF.

This clonotype was detected ten times or more. The rearrangement joins TRBV2 to TRBJ1-1; 8 bases align to TRBD1. This CDR3 has 15 amino acids. Losses at the gene ends were 1 base for V and 5 bases for J; bases not matched to a gene: 6. The V gene's germline CDR1 is SNHLY and CDR2 FYNNEI. CDR3 loop: CASSEGNRGRTEAFF. The CDR3 DNA reads TGTGCCAGCAGTGAAGGGAACAGGGGGAGGACTGAAGCTTTCTTT.

This chain joins TRBV29-1 and TRBJ1-1; D is undetermined. CDR1 is SQVTM and CDR2 is ANQGSEA in the germline V gene. CDR3 length equals 12 residues. With 3 bases removed from V and 7 bases from J, the gap between germline ends came to 12 bases. The CDR3 DNA reads as TGCAGCGTTGAGACGTCAAACTTTGAAGCTTTCTTT. Protein product: CSVETSNFEAFF.

This clonotype came up many times. V is TRBV28 and J is TRBJ2-5, with D hard to call. Looked up from germline, CDR1 is MDHEN and CDR2 is SYDVKM. CDR3 length: 12 residues. Trimming cost V 3 bases and J 7 bases, with 9 bases left between them. CDR3 nucleotide sequence: TGTGCCAGCAGTTTGTTCGGTCGGACCCAGTACTTC. This translates into CASSLFGRTQYF.

This clonotype was counted at least ten times. J is TRBJ2-7 and V is TRBV11-3; TRBD2 agrees at 14 bases. The CDR3 covers 19 residues. V gave up 4 bases and J gave up 5 bases; unmatched junction bases: 16. Germline CDR1 reads SGHNT; CDR2 reads YENEEA. CDR3 sequence reads: CASSSHFSPGTSGSHEQYF. CDR3 nucleotides: TGTGCCAGCAGCTCCCACTTCAGTCCGGGGACTAGCGGGAGCCACGAGCAGTACTTC.

V gene TRBV2 combines with J gene TRBJ2-3, with D tentatively TRBD2 (6 bases). Trimming removed 6 bases from V and 4 bases from J, with 14 bases in between. Germline V gene lookup returns CDR1 SNHLY and CDR2 FYNNEI. The CDR3 runs to 14 residues. The CDR3 sequence is CASRLAGPPDTQYF. The CDR3 coding sequence is TGTGCCAGCAGACTAGCCGGACCCCCAGATACGCAGTATTTT.

This clonotype has at least ten counts. This rearrangement joins TRBV14 to TRBJ1-1; unclear D gene. The CDR3 is 13 amino acids. In germline, CDR1 is SGHDN, CDR2 FVKESK. V lost 2 bases to trimming and J lost 0 bases, with 4 bases between them. The CDR3 nucleotides read TGTGCCAGCAGCCAACTGGTGAACACTGAAGCTTTCTTT. Amino acids: CASSQLVNTEAFF.

This clonotype was found many times. The chain employs TRBV3-1 and TRBJ2-3; D is undetermined. V was shortened by 3 bases and J by 8 bases, with 12 bases between the two germline ends. The length of the CDR3 is 13 residues. The germline CDR1 and CDR2 sequences are LGHDT and YNNKEL (reference sequence). The CDR3 nucleotides are TGTGCCAGCAGCCAGAGCCCGCCGGTTACGCAGTATTTT. This sequence encodes CASSQSPPVTQYF.

This clonotype has just a few counts. This chain joins TRBV19 and TRBJ2-1; D possibly uses TRBD1 or TRBD2 (6 bases each). V lost 8 bases and J 5 bases, leaving 16 bases between the germline ends. Looked up from germline, CDR1 is LNHDA and CDR2 is SQIVND (reference sequence). The length of the CDR3 is 14 residues. The CDR3 loop is CASGRGQEDNEQFF. CDR3 in DNA: TGTGCCAGTGGCCGGGGGCAGGAGGACAATGAGCAGTTCTTC. The full variable domain, completed using reference TRBV19 and TRBJ2-1, is DGGITQSPKYLFRKEGQNVTLSCEQNLNHDAMYWYRQDPGQGLRLIYYSQIVNDFQKGDIAEGYSVSREKKESFPLTVTSAQKNPTAFYLCASGRGQEDNEQFFGPGTRLTVL.

The chain employs TRBV2 and TRBJ2-2; unclear D gene. Deletions cut 2 bases from V and 5 bases from J, with 6 bases between. There are 13 residues in the CDR3. The V gene's germline CDR1 is SNHLY and CDR2 FYNNEI. CDR3: CASSEMGTGELFF. The CDR3 nucleotides are TGTGCCAGCAGTGAAATGGGAACCGGGGAGCTGTTTTTT.

In its sample, this clonotype was seen many times. The V gene is TRBV2, the J gene TRBJ2-3, with D hard to call. This CDR3 spans 13 amino acids. Germline CDR1 reads SNHLY; CDR2 reads FYNNEI. Trimming stripped 5 bases from V and 4 bases from J, with 10 bases between. Here the CDR3 DNA reads TGTGCCAGCAGTCACCTAGAGGCAGATACGCAGTATTTT. Translating gives CASSHLEADTQYF.

The rearrangement joins TRBV2 to TRBJ2-3, with 12 bases fitting TRBD1. Per germline, CDR1 SNHLY and CDR2 FYNNEI. The CDR3 runs 15 residues. V lost 7 bases to trimming and J lost 4 bases; unmatched junction nucleotides: 6. CDR3 region: CASKTGQGAADTQYF. The CDR3, as DNA: TGTGCCAGCAAAACGGGACAGGGGGCCGCAGATACGCAGTATTTT.

In this sample, this clonotype turned up a few times. The CDR3 DNA is TGTGCCAGCAGGTGGAGTAGCGGGGGTATGGTTGGTGAGCAGTTCTTC. This gives the protein CASRWSSGGMVGEQFF. The rearrangement links TRBV2 to TRBJ2-1; 9 bases agree with TRBD2. CDR3 length: 16 amino acids. Germline assignment: CDR1 SNHLY and CDR2 FYNNEI. Trimming took 6 bases from V and 9 from J; bases not matched to a gene: 15.

Many counts were recorded for this clonotype. V gene TRBV12-3 or TRBV12-4 combines with J gene TRBJ1-1; D is uncertain. The CDR3 extends over 12 amino acids. V was clipped by 5 bases and J by 5 bases, with 9 bases between them. The CDR3 loop reads CASSQGRTEAFF. In DNA, the CDR3 is TGTGCCAGCAGTCAAGGGCGGACTGAAGCTTTCTTT.

In this sample, this clonotype turned up many times. The chain couples TRBV12-3 or TRBV12-4 to TRBJ2-4; TRBD2 aligns across 7 bases. The CDR3 covers 14 residues. Losses at the gene ends were 2 bases for V and 7 bases for J; bases not matched to a gene: 5. In nucleotides, the CDR3 is TGTGCCAGCAGTTTATCGGGGGGAAAGAACATTCAGTACTTC. This encodes CASSLSGGKNIQYF.

This clonotype was seen more than once but under ten times. The chain couples TRBV12-3 or TRBV12-4 to TRBJ2-5; a weak D match, TRBD1 (6 bases). The CDR3 is made up of 16 amino acids. V was trimmed by 2 bases and J by 5 bases, leaving 18 bases between them. The CDR3 loop reads CASSLLLGQGPETQYF. The CDR3 DNA reads TGTGCCAGCAGTTTACTTTTGGGGCAGGGGCCCGAGACCCAGTACTTC.

This clonotype has a handful of counts. This chain connects TRBV11-1 to TRBJ2-3; 8 nucleotides agree with TRBD2. V was clipped by 3 bases and J by 4 bases; unmatched bases: 6. In germline, CDR1 is SGHAT, CDR2 FQDESV (reference sequence). The length of the CDR3 is 15 residues. The CDR3 nucleotides read TGTGCCAGCAGCTTGGGACTAGAGGTGGCAGATACGCAGTATTTT. Encoded protein: CASSLGLEVADTQYF.

This clonotype was seen more than once but under ten times. V usage is TRBV24-1 and J usage is TRBJ1-2; 9 nucleotides match TRBD1. CDR1 and CDR2 (germline): KGHDR, SFDVKD. With V trimmed by 3 bases and J by 7 bases, 14 bases remained unmatched. This CDR3 is built from 17 residues. As DNA, the CDR3 is TGTGCCACCAGTGATCCTGAGGGAACAGGGGGCGACGGTGGCTACACCTTC. This encodes CATSDPEGTGGDGGYTF.

The sample holds many counts of this clonotype. The chain joins TRBV5-1 to TRBJ1-1, with a weak D call TRBD1 (6 bases). The CDR3 sequence is 13 residues long. The V end lost 7 bases, the J end lost 5 bases, and 15 bases lay between the germline ends. Germline V gene data show CDR1 as SGHRS and CDR2 as YFSETQ. The CDR3 DNA follows: TGCGCCAGCGTGTCCGATAGGGGGACTGAAGCTTTCTTT. As protein: CASVSDRGTEAFF.

The rearrangement joins TRBV12-3 or TRBV12-4 to TRBJ2-1; TRBD2 agrees at 13 bases. The CDR3 is 14 amino acids. The V gene end was trimmed by 7 bases and the J gene end by 7 bases; junction bases not matched to a gene: 4. The CDR3 region is CASTLLAGGNEQFF. The DNA of the CDR3 is TGTGCCAGCACCCTACTAGCGGGGGGGAATGAGCAGTTCTTC.

This clonotype is a singleton in its sample. This rearrangement joins TRBV2 to TRBJ1-2; 9 bases are shared with TRBD1. The junction had 6 bases not matched to a gene; V was cut back by 9 bases and J by 4 bases. In germline, CDR1 is SNHLY, CDR2 FYNNEI. CDR3 length: 13 residues. The CDR3 DNA follows: TGTGCCAGACAGGGGGCGCCGGGCTATGGCTACACCTTC. Protein sequence: CARQGAPGYGYTF.

This clonotype came up a few times. The rearrangement uses TRBV12-5 and TRBJ1-3; D is undetermined. The CDR3 is 14 residues long. V was cut by 6 bases and J by 2 bases, with 11 bases left in between. CDR1 and CDR2 from the germline V gene are LGHNT and FRNRAP. CDR3 region: CASGPGTAGNTIYF. Written as DNA, the CDR3 is TGTGCTAGTGGCCCCGGAACAGCTGGAAACACCATATATTTT.

The chain links TRBV10-3 to TRBJ2-3; TRBD2 aligns across 10 bases. The CDR3 loop spans 16 amino acids. CDR1 is ENHRY, CDR2 SYGVKD, per germline. Trimming cost V 0 bases and J 1 base; bases outside gene matches: 1. The CDR3 nucleotides read TGTGCCATCAGTGAGTCGGGGACTAGCGGCACAGATACGCAGTATTTT. Translation: CAISESGTSGTDTQYF.

This chain links TRBV3-1 with TRBJ2-1; 7 bases line up with TRBD2. The germline V gene has CDR1 LGHDT and CDR2 YNNKEL (reference sequence). The CDR3 has 18 residues. The trim removed 0 bases at V and 1 base at J, leaving 9 bases unmatched. The CDR3 is CASSQDPRRESSYNEQFF. CDR3 sequence (DNA): TGTGCCAGCAGCCAAGATCCGAGGCGGGAGAGTTCCTACAATGAGCAGTTCTTC.

The chain has TRBV28 and TRBJ2-3, with D tentatively TRBD1 (6 bases). Trimming removed 4 bases at V and 3 bases at J, with 11 bases between. Germline CDR1 is MDHEN and CDR2 is SYDVKM. The CDR3 loop spans 14 amino acids. Here the CDR3 reads CASSSAGETDTQYF. DNA for the CDR3: TGTGCCAGCAGTTCGGCAGGGGAAACAGATACGCAGTATTTT.